Below, one T cell receptor beta chain is given with its context. Everyone who took part was about 18 to 89 years old, and they came from about 25 US areas. TCRdb's copy holds only in-frame clones and misses some; the assay was immunoSEQ multiplex PCR. The top ten hold 3.2% of the sample, which has about 190,000 clones, approximately 84% seen once. The record originates from a study of blood T cell repertoires in COVID-19. The germline V gene encodes CDR1 SGHTA and CDR2 FQGTGA. Trimming cost V 3 bases and J 6 bases, with 11 bases left between them. This CDR3 spans 13 amino acids. This clonotype was sampled from a woman in her thirties who had recovered from COVID-19. The genes are TRBV7-3 and TRBJ1-1, with a possible D match to TRBD1 (5 bases). The sample comprised PBMCs or T cells enriched from blood (not recorded which). CDR3 DNA: TGTGCCAGCAGCTTGGGGGGTATCGCTGAAGCTTTCTTT. It is translated as CASSLGGIAEAFF.